This T cell receptor beta chain originates from a study of T-cell memory formation after mild COVID-19. Germline values: CDR1 DFQATT, CDR2 SNEGSKA (reference sequence). This CDR3 region has 13 residues. With 1 base removed from V and 6 bases from J, the gap between germline ends came to 12 bases. 5'RACE, which relied on constant-segment primers, yielded TCR alpha and TCR beta cDNA libraries carrying sample barcodes and UMIs. Each CDR3 protein gets one entry after TCRdb re-called the 5' RACE reads with MiXCR. Here the sample spans approximately 400,000 distinct CDR3 sequences, about a sixth being singletons. Only a few counts were recorded for this clonotype.

The receptor was isolated from a man aged 18-30 years who had mild COVID-19 (a few samples of this study predate the infection). Cell type and time point are not known. The rearrangement uses TRBV20-1 and TRBJ1-2; D not resolved. Sequenced material: PBMCs or a T cell subset sorted from them (not recorded which). CDR3 DNA sequence: TGCAGTGCTAGAGTCGTCGGGCTGAATGGCTACACCTTC. Its protein is CSARVVGLNGYTF.